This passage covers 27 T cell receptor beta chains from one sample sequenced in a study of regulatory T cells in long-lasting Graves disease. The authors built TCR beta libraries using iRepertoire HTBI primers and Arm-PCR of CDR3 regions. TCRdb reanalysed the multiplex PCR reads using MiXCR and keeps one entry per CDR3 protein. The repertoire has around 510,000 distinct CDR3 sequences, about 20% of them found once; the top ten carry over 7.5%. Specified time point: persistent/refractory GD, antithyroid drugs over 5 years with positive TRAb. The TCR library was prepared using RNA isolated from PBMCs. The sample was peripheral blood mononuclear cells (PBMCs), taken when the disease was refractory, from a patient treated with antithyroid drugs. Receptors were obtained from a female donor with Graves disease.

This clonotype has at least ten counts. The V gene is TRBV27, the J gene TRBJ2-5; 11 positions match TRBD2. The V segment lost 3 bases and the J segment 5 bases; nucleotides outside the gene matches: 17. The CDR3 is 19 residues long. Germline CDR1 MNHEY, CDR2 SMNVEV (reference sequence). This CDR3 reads CASSFRRILAGGSGETQYF. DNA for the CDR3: TGTGCCAGCAGTTTCCGGAGAATTTTAGCGGGAGGGAGCGGGGAGACCCAGTACTTC.

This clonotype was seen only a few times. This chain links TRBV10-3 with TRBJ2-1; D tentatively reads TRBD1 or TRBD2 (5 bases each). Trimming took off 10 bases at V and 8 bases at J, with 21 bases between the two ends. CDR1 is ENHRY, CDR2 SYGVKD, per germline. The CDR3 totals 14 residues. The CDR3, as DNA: TGTGCCACCCACCGGGACCCCGGTGGGCATGAGCAGTTCTTC. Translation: CATHRDPGGHEQFF.

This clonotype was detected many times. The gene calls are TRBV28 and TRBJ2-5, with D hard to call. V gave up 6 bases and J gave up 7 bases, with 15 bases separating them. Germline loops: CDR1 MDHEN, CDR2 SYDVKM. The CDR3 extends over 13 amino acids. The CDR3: CASSPRWIMTQYF. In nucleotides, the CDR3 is TGTGCCAGCAGCCCTCGGTGGATAATGACCCAGTACTTC. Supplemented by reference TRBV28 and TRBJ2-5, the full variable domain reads DVKVTQSSRYLVKRTGEKVFLECVQDMDHENMFWYRQDPGLGLRLIYFSYDVKMKEKGDIPEGYSVSREKKERFSLILESASTNQTSMYLCASSPRWIMTQYFGPGTRLLVL.

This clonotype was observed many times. The chain's CDR3 is CATSGEDYGYTF. CDR3 coding DNA: TGTGCCACCAGTGGGGAGGACTATGGCTACACCTTC. The gene calls are TRBV24-1 and TRBJ1-2; D not resolved. Per germline, CDR1 KGHDR and CDR2 SFDVKD. V lost 5 bases to trimming and J lost 3 bases, with 6 bases between them. This CDR3 has 12 residues.

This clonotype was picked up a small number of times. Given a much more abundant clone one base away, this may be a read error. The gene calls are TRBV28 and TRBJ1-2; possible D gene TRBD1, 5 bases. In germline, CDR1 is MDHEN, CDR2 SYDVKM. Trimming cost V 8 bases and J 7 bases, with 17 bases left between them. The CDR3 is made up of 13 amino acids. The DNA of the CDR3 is TGTGCCAGCGGTTCCCTCGGGGGGAGTGGCTACACCTTC. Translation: CASGSLGGSGYTF.

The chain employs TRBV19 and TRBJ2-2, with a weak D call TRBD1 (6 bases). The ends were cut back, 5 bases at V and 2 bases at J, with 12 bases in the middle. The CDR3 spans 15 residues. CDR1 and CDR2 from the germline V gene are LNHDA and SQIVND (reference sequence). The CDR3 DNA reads TGTGCCAGTAGTGGACGACAGGTCAACACCGGGGAGCTGTTTTTT. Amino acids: CASSGRQVNTGELFF.

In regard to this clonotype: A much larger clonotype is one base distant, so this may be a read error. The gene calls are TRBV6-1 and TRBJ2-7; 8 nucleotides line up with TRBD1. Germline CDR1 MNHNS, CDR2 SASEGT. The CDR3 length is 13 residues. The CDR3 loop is CASSPGGQYGQYF. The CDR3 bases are TGTGCCAGCAGCCCAGGGGGCCAATACGGGCAGTACTTC.

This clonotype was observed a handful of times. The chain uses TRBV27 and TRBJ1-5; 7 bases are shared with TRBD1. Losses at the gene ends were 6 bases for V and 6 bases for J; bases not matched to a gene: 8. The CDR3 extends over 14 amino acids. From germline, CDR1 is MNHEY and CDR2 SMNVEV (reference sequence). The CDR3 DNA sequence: TGTGCCAGCAGCCACCGACAGGGACGTCAGCCCCAGCATTTT. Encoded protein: CASSHRQGRQPQHF.

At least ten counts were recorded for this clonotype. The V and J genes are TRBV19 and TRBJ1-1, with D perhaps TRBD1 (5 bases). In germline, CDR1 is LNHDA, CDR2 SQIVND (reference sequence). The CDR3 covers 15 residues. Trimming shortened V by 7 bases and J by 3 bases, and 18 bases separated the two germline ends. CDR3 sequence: CASTPTANGYTEAFF. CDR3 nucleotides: TGTGCCAGTACCCCGACAGCCAACGGATACACTGAAGCTTTCTTT.

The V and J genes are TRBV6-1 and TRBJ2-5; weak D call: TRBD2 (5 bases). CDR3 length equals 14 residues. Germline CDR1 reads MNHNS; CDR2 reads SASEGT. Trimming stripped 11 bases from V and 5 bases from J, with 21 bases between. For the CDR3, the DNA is TGTGCCGGAGGTAATCTGAGACATCCGGAGACCCAGTACTTC. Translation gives CAGGNLRHPETQYF.

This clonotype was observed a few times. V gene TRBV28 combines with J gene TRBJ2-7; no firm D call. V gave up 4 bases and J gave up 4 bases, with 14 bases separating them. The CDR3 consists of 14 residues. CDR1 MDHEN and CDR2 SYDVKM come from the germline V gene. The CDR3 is CASSSGQVHYEQYF. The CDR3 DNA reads TGTGCCAGCAGTTCCGGCCAGGTCCATTACGAGCAGTACTTC. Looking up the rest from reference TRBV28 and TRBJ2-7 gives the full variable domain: DVKVTQSSRYLVKRTGEKVFLECVQDMDHENMFWYRQDPGLGLRLIYFSYDVKMKEKGDIPEGYSVSREKKERFSLILESASTNQTSMYLCASSSGQVHYEQYFGPGTRLTVT.

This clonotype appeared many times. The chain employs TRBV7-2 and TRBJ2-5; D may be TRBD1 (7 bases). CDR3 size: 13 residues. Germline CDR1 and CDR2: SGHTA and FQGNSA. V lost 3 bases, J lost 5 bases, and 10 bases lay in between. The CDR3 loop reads CASSFRGRETQYF. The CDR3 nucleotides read TGTGCCAGCAGCTTCAGGGGGAGGGAGACCCAGTACTTC.

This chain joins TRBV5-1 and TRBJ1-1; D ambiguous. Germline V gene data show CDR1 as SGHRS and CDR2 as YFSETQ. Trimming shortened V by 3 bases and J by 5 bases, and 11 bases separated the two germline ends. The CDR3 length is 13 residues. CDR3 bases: TGCGCCAGCAGCTGGGGTACACTAACTGAAGCTTTCTTT. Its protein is CASSWGTLTEAFF. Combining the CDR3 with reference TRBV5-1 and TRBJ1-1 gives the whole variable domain KAGVTQTPRYLIKTRGQQVTLSCSPISGHRSVSWYQQTPGQGLQFLFEYFSETQRNKGNFPGRFSGRQFSNSRSEMNVSTLELGDSALYLCASSWGTLTEAFFGQGTRLTVV.

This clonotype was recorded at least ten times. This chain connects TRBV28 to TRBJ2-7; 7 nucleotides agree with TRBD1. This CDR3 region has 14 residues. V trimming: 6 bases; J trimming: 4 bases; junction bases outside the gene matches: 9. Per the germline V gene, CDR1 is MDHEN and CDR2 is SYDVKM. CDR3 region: CASRETGLKYEQYF. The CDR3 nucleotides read TGTGCCAGCAGGGAGACAGGGTTAAAATACGAGCAGTACTTC.

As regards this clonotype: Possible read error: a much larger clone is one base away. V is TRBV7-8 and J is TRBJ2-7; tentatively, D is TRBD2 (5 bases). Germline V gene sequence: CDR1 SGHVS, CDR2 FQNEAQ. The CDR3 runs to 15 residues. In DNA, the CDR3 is TGTGCCAACAGCTTAGGGCTAGCACTAGTCTGGGAGCAGTACTTC. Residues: CANSLGLALVWEQYF. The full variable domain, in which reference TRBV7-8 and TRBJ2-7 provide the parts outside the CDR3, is GAGVSQSPRYKVAKRGQDVALRCDPISGHVSLFWYQQALGQGPEFLTYFQNEAQLDKSGLPSDRFFAERPEGSVSTLKIQRTQQEDSAVYLCANSLGLALVWEQYFGPGTRLTVT.

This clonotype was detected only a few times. The CDR3 is CASSVVGGNTGELFF. DNA for the CDR3: TGTGCCAGCAGCGTAGTTGGCGGTAACACCGGGGAGCTGTTTTTT. The chain couples TRBV9 to TRBJ2-2; D gene unclear. Germline CDR1 reads SGDLS; CDR2 reads YYNGEE. The CDR3 length is 15 residues. V lost 0 bases and J lost 2, with 8 bases in between. The whole variable domain, remainder taken from reference TRBV9 and TRBJ2-2, is DSGVTQTPKHLITATGQRVTLRCSPRSGDLSVYWYQQSLDQGLQFLIQYYNGEERAKGNILERFSAQQFPDLHSELNLSSLELGDSALYFCASSVVGGNTGELFFGEGSRLTVL.

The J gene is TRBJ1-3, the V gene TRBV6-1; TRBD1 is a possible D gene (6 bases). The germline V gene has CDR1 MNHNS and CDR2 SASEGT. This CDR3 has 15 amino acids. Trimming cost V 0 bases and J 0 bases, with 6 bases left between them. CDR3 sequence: CASSEATGSGNTIYF. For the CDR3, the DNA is TGTGCCAGCAGTGAAGCGACAGGCTCTGGAAACACCATATATTTT.

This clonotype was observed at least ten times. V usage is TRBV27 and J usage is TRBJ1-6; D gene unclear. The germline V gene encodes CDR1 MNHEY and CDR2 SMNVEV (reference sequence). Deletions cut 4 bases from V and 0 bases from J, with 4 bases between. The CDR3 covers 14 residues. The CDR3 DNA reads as TGTGCCAGCAGTTCCTTCTCCTATAATTCACCCCTCCACTTT. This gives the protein CASSSFSYNSPLHF.

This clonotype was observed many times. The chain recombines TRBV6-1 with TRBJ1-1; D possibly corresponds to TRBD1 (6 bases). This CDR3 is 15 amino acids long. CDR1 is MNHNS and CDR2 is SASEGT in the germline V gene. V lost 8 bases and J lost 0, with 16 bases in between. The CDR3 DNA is TGTGCCAGCCAGGTCCCGGGACACCTGAACACTGAAGCTTTCTTT. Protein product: CASQVPGHLNTEAFF.

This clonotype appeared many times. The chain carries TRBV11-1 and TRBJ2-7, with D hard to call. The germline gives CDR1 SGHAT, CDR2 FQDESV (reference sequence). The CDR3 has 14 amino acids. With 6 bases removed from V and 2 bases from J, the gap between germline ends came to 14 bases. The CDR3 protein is CASRAGCDTYEQYF. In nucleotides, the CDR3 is TGTGCCAGCAGGGCCGGATGCGATACCTACGAGCAGTACTTC.

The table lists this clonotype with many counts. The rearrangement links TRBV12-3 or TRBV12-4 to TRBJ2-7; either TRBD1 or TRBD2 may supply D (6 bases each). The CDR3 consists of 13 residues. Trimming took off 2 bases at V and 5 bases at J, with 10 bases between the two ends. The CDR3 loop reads CASSLLGGHEQYF. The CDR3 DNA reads TGTGCCAGCAGTTTACTAGGGGGGCACGAGCAGTACTTC.

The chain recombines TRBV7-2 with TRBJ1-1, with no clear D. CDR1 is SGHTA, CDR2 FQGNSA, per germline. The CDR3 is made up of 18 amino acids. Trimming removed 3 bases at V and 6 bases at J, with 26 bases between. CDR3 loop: CASSFQTGPITWISEAFF. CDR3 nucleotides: TGTGCCAGCAGCTTTCAAACCGGGCCCATTACGTGGATCTCTGAAGCTTTCTTT.

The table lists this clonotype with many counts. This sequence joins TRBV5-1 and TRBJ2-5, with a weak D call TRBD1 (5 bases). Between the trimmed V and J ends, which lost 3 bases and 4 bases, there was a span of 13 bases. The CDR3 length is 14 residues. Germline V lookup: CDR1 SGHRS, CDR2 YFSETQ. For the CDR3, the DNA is TGCGCCAGCAGCTCCGACAGTTCGGGAGAGACCCAGTACTTC. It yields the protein CASSSDSSGETQYF.

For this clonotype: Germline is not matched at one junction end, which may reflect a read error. CDR3 amino acids: CATRGTGSYGQYF. The CDR3 bases are TGTGCCACTCGAGGGACAGGCTCCTACGGGCAGTACTTC. V gene TRBV18 combines with J gene TRBJ2-7; 8 nucleotides align to TRBD1. The length of the CDR3 is 13 residues. Germline loops: CDR1 KGHSH, CDR2 LQKENI. The full variable domain, in which reference TRBV18 and TRBJ2-7 provide the parts outside the CDR3, is NAGVMQNPRHLVRRRGQEARLRCSPMKGHSHVYWYRQLPEEGLKFMVYLQKENIIDESGMPKERFSAEFPKEGPSILRIQQVVRGDSAAYFCATRGTGSYGQYFGPGTRLTVT.

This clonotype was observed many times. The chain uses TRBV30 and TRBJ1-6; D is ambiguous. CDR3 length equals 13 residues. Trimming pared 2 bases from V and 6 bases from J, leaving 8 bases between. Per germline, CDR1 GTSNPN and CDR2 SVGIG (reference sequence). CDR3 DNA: TGTGCCTGGAGTTTGGGGAGTAATTCACCCCTCCACTTT. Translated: CAWSLGSNSPLHF. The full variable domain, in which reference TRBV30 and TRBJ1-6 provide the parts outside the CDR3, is SQTIHQWPATLVQPVGSPLSLECTVEGTSNPNLYWYRQAAGRGLQLLFYSVGIGQISSEVPQNLSASRPQDRQFILSSKKLLLSDSGFYLCAWSLGSNSPLHFGNGTRLTVT.

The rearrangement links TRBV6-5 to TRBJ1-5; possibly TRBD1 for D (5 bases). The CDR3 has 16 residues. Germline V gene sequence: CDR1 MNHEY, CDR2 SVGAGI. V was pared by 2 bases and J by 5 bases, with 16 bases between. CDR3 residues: CASSYPSGFADQPQHF. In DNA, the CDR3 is TGTGCCAGCAGTTACCCTTCAGGGTTCGCGGATCAGCCCCAGCATTTT.

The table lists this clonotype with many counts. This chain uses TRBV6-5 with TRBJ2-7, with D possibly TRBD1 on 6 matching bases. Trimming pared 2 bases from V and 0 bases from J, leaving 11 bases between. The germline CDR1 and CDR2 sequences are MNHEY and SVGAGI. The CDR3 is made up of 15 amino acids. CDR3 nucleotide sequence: TGTGCCAGCAGTTACGGACAGCCGAGCTCCTACGAGCAGTACTTC. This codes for CASSYGQPSSYEQYF.